This record covers a single T cell receptor beta chain. The antigen is unknown. Trimming left V 8 bases short and J 1 base short, with 11 bases between. This CDR3 spans 13 amino acids. CDR1 is LGHNA, CDR2 YSLEER, per germline. The data were obtained in a study of radiation and T cells in renal cell carcinoma. The study's findings and limits: No pretreatment tumor biopsies were available for baseline clonotypes. In blood, top tumor clones expanded by 2 weeks, shrinking by 4.

Documented time point: blood 4 weeks post-SBRT, at nephrectomy. Noted treatment: 15 Gy SBRT to primary tumor, nephrectomy 4 weeks later. Nephrectomy followed 15 Gy stereotactic body radiation by 4 weeks. Blood was sampled at baseline, 2 weeks and 4 weeks after SBRT. Here immunoSEQ multiplex PCR was the method, and the copy in TCRdb shows in-frame clones only, minus some. The data show just under 150,000 clones, with 86% seen just once and around 17% held by the top ten. This sample comprised blood, obtained from a patient whose treatment included radiotherapy and nephrectomy. The TCR originated in a woman aged 50 to 65 with renal cell carcinoma. The chain recombines TRBV4-3 with TRBJ1-1; D is unclear. CDR3 nucleotides: TGCGCCAGCCGGCTCGGACCGAACACTGAAGCTTTCTTT. Protein: CASRLGPNTEAFF.